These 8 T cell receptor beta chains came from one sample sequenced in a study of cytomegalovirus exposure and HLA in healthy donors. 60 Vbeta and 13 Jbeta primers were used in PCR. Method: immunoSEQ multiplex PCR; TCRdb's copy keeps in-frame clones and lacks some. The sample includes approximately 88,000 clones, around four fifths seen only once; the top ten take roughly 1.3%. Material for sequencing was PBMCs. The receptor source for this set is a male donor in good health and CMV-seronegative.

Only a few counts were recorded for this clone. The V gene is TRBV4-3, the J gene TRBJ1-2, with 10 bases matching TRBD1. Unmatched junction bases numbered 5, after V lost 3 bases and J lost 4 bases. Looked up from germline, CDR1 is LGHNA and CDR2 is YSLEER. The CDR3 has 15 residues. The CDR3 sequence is CASSQSTGGTYGYTF. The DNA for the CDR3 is TGCGCCAGCAGCCAGTCGACAGGGGGCACCTATGGCTACACCTTC.

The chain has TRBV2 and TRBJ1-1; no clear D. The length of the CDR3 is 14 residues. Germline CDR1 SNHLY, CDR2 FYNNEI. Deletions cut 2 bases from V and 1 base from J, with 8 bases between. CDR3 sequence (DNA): TGTGCCAGCAGTGAACGGGTAAGGAACACTGAAGCTTTCTTT. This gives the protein CASSERVRNTEAFF.

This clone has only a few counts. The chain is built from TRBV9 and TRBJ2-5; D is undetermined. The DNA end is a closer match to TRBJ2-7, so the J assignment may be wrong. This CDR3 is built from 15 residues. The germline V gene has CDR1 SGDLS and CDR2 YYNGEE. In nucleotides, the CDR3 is TGTGCCAGCACCAAAACTATAGGTACCTCCTACGAGCAGTACTTC. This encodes CASTKTIGTSYEQYF.

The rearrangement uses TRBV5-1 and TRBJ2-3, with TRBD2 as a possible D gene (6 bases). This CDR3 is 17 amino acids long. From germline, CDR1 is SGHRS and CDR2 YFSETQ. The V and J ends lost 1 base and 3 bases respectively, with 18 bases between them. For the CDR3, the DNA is TGCGCCAGCAGCTTGACTAGCTGGTACGTGTCGACAGATACGCAGTATTTT. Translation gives CASSLTSWYVSTDTQYF.

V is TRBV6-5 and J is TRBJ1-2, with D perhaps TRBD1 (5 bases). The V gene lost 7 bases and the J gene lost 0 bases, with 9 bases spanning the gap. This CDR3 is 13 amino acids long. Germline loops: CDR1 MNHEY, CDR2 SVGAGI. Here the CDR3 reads CASTRQPNYGYTF. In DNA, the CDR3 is TGTGCCAGCACCCGACAGCCTAACTATGGCTACACCTTC.

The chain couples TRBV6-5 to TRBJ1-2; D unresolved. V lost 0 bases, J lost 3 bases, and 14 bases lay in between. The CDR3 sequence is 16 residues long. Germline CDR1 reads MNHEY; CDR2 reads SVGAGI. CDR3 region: CASSYSPRVGDYGYTF. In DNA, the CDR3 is TGTGCCAGCAGTTACTCCCCTCGGGTCGGGGACTATGGCTACACCTTC.

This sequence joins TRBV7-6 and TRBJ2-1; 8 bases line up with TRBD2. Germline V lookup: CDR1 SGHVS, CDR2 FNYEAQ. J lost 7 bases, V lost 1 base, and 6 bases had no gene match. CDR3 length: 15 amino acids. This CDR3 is CASSLDGGGYNEQFF. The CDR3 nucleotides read TGTGCCAGCAGCTTAGACGGGGGGGGTTATAATGAGCAGTTCTTC.

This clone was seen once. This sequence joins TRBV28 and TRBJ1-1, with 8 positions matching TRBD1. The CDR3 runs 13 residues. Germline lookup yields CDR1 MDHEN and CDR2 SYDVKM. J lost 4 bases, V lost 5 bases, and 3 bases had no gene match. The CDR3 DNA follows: TGTGCCAGCAGTGACAGGGGTGGCACTGAAGCTTTCTTT. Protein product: CASSDRGGTEAFF.